The 13 T cell receptor beta chains below come from one sample, sequenced in a study of response to subunit inactivated influenza vaccine. Each CDR3 protein is one row after TCRdb ran MiXCR on the RT-PCR reads. The data show hundreds of thousands of distinct CDR3 sequences, more than 15% seen once. Source: CD4+ T cells sorted from PBMCs, taken roughly 24 months after vaccination. These receptors were collected from a man aged 50 to 69 who received an inactivated influenza vaccine.

This clonotype has more than one count but fewer than ten. The chain couples TRBV20-1 to TRBJ2-5; 7 positions match TRBD1. CDR1 and CDR2 from the germline V gene are DFQATT and SNEGSKA (reference sequence). CDR3 size: 15 residues. The junction had 9 bases not matched to a gene; V was cut back by 0 bases and J by 5 bases. The CDR3 DNA reads TGCAGTGCTAGAGAGTGGACAGGCTACGCGGAGACCCAGTACTTC. Encoded protein: CSAREWTGYAETQYF.

This clonotype was seen only a few times. The J gene is TRBJ2-7, the V gene TRBV6-5; TRBD1 agrees at 12 bases. This CDR3 region has 19 residues. Germline V gene data show CDR1 as MNHEY and CDR2 as SVGAGI. With V trimmed by 2 bases and J by 7 bases, 18 bases remained unmatched. DNA of the CDR3: TGTGCCAGCAGTTACCCCGCGGGACAGGGGGCCTTAAAGATTAGGGAGCAGTACTTC. Translated: CASSYPAGQGALKIREQYF.

The sample holds a few counts of this clonotype. This rearrangement joins TRBV20-1 to TRBJ1-5, with unresolved D. Trimming took off 2 bases at V and 4 bases at J, with 6 bases between the two ends. The germline V gene has CDR1 DFQATT and CDR2 SNEGSKA (reference sequence). The CDR3 is 12 amino acids. CDR3 nucleotides: TGCAGTGCTAGACAGCAGAATCAGCCCCAGCATTTT. Translation: CSARQQNQPQHF.

This clonotype came up a few times. The chain carries TRBV7-6 and TRBJ1-6; the D is unclear. The CDR3 runs to 14 residues. V was cut by 2 bases and J by 8 bases, with 10 bases left in between. Germline CDR1 is SGHVS and CDR2 is FNYEAQ. The CDR3 region has the DNA TGTGCCAGCAGCTTATCAGCCGGGGATTCACCCCTCCACTTT. This encodes CASSLSAGDSPLHF.

The table lists this clonotype with a few counts. The gene calls are TRBV11-2 and TRBJ2-1; 9 bases match TRBD1. J lost 6 bases, V lost 6 bases, and 12 bases had no gene match. Germline loops: CDR1 SGHAT, CDR2 FQNNGV. The CDR3 has 16 amino acids. Written as DNA, the CDR3 is TGTGCCAGCAGGTTCCGAGGGACAGGGCTTCTCAATGAGCAGTTCTTC. Its protein product is CASRFRGTGLLNEQFF.

The chain carries TRBV20-1 and TRBJ2-7, with D unresolved. Deletions cut 0 bases from V and 6 bases from J, with 9 bases between. Germline V gene sequence: CDR1 DFQATT, CDR2 SNEGSKA (reference sequence). The CDR3 length is 12 residues. The CDR3 here is CSARDQIAEQYF. The DNA of the CDR3 is TGCAGTGCTAGAGATCAGATCGCCGAGCAGTACTTC.

In its sample, this clonotype was seen many times. At one boundary the junction diverges from the germline segment, which might be a read error. The chain recombines TRBV5-1 with TRBJ2-2; 7 bases map to TRBD1. The CDR3 has 14 residues. Germline loops: CDR1 SGHRS, CDR2 YFSETQ. The CDR3 loop reads CASSPGTATGELFF. The DNA of the CDR3 is TGTGCCAGCAGTCCCGGGACAGCCACCGGGGAGCTGTTTTTT. Full variable domain (rest looked up from reference TRBV5-1 and TRBJ2-2): KAGVTQTPRYLIKTRGQQVTLSCSPISGHRSVSWYQQTPGQGLQFLFEYFSETQRNKGNFPGRFSGRQFSNSRSEMNVSTLELGDSALYLCASSPGTATGELFFGEGSRLTVL.

This sequence joins TRBV20-1 and TRBJ2-3; D is tentatively TRBD1 or TRBD2 (5 bases each). The CDR3 extends over 14 amino acids. The V gene's germline CDR1 is DFQATT and CDR2 SNEGSKA (reference sequence). Trimming cost V 6 bases and J 5 bases, with 18 bases left between them. The CDR3 is CSASTRGRRDTQYF. CDR3 nucleotide sequence: TGCAGTGCCTCCACTAGGGGCCGGAGAGATACGCAGTATTTT.

In its sample, this clonotype was seen a few times. The chain employs TRBV7-9 and TRBJ2-3; D assignment may be TRBD1 or TRBD2 (5 bases each). Trimming stripped 5 bases from V and 5 bases from J, with 20 bases between. From germline, CDR1 is SEHNR and CDR2 FQNEAQ (reference sequence). The CDR3 contains 16 residues. CDR3 coding DNA: TGTGCCAGCAGCCCTCGAGGTGGGGGTCGGATAGATACGCAGTATTTT. It encodes CASSPRGGGRIDTQYF. The variable domain in full, with the rest retrieved from reference TRBV7-9 and TRBJ2-3, is DTGVSQNPRHKITKRGQNVTFRCDPISEHNRLYWYRQTLGQGPEFLTYFQNEAQLEKSRLLSDRFSAERPKGSFSTLEIQRTEQGDSAMYLCASSPRGGGRIDTQYFGPGTRLTVL.

V gene TRBV24-1 combines with J gene TRBJ2-7; the D is unclear. V lost 4 bases and J 2 bases, leaving 8 bases between the germline ends. This CDR3 has 13 amino acids. Germline V gives CDR1 KGHDR, CDR2 SFDVKD. The CDR3 spells CATSDRQAYEQYF. Written as DNA, the CDR3 is TGTGCCACCAGTGACAGACAAGCCTACGAGCAGTACTTC.

This clonotype came up many times. The V and J genes are TRBV12-3 or TRBV12-4 and TRBJ2-7; 7 nucleotides agree with TRBD1. The CDR3 consists of 14 residues. The V gene end was trimmed by 3 bases and the J gene end by 7 bases; junction bases not matched to a gene: 9. The CDR3 sequence is CASSFTDRPGEQYF. In DNA form, the CDR3 reads TGTGCCAGCAGTTTCACGGACAGGCCTGGAGAGCAGTACTTC.

A few counts support this clonotype. The rearrangement links TRBV6-1 to TRBJ1-5; D is perhaps TRBD1 (5 bases). This CDR3 region has 14 residues. The V gene's germline CDR1 is MNHNS and CDR2 SASEGT. V shed 2 bases and J shed 4 bases, with 9 bases lying between them. CDR3 DNA: TGTGCCAGCAGTGAACTGGGGCGTAATCAGCCCCAGCATTTT. Amino acid sequence: CASSELGRNQPQHF.

The V call is TRBV2, the J call TRBJ2-7; 7 bases line up with TRBD1. Germline CDR1 reads SNHLY; CDR2 reads FYNNEI. J was trimmed by 3 bases and V by 4 bases; bases with no gene match: 6. The CDR3 spans 14 residues. CDR3 sequence: CASSARTGLYEQYF. The CDR3 DNA sequence: TGTGCCAGCAGTGCTCGGACAGGCCTCTACGAGCAGTACTTC.